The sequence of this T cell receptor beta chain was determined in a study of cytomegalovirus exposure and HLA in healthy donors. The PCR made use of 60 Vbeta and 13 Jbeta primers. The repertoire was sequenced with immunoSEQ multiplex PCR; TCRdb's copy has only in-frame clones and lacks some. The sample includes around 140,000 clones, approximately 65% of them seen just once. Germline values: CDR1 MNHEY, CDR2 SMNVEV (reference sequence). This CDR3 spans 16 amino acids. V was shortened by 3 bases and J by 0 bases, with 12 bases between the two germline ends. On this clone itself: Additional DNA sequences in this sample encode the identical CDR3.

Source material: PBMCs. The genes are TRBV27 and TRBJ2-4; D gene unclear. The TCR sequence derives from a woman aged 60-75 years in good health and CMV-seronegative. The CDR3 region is CASSLVQALAKNIQYF. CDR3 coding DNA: TGTGCCAGCAGTTTGGTTCAGGCGCTAGCCAAAAACATTCAGTACTTC.